These 20 T cell receptor beta chains were sequenced from one sample in a study of T cells in Graves' hyperthyroidism and ophthalmopathy. The source material, RNA transcripts, was used to amplify TCR beta CDR3 regions. The TCR CDR3 first-round RT-PCR relied on the HTBI primer set. TCRdb recomputed calls from the multiplex PCR reads with MiXCR, one row per CDR3 protein. The repertoire holds hundreds of thousands of distinct CDR3 sequences, about 25% seen once, with roughly a third in the top ten. Sequencing was carried out using blood. These TCRs come from a woman aged 40 to 50 with Graves' ophthalmopathy.

This clonotype was counted at least ten times. The junction does not match germline at one end; this may be a read error. The V gene is TRBV7-9, the J gene TRBJ2-4; D possibly matches TRBD1 or TRBD2 (5 bases each). Germline-derived CDR1 and CDR2 are SEHNR and FQNEAQ (reference sequence). This CDR3 is 15 amino acids long. The chain's CDR3 is CASSFTGLAKNIRYF. CDR3 coding DNA: TGTGCCAGCAGCTTTACAGGTCTAGCCAAAAACATTCGGTACTTC.

The J gene is TRBJ1-5, the V gene TRBV5-1; D possibly corresponds to TRBD1 (5 bases). CDR1 and CDR2 from the germline V gene are SGHRS and YFSETQ. V was cut by 0 bases and J by 9 bases, with 10 bases left in between. The CDR3 loop spans 13 amino acids. The CDR3 protein is CASSLGQSGPQHF. DNA for the CDR3: TGCGCCAGCAGCTTGGGACAGTCCGGGCCCCAGCATTTT.

This clonotype was found many times. The rearrangement links TRBV30 to TRBJ1-4; the D is unclear. V was cut by 5 bases and J by 6 bases, with 10 bases left in between. Germline V gene sequence: CDR1 GTSNPN, CDR2 SVGIG (reference sequence). This CDR3 comprises 12 residues. As DNA, the CDR3 is TGTGCCTGGGGATCGGGGTATGAAAAACTGTTTTTT. This codes for CAWGSGYEKLFF. The whole variable domain, filled in from reference TRBV30 and TRBJ1-4, reads SQTIHQWPATLVQPVGSPLSLECTVEGTSNPNLYWYRQAAGRGLQLLFYSVGIGQISSEVPQNLSASRPQDRQFILSSKKLLLSDSGFYLCAWGSGYEKLFFGSGTQLSVL.

This clonotype was seen repeatedly, ten times or more. This chain connects TRBV4-2 to TRBJ2-5; D is perhaps TRBD2 (5 bases). V lost 5 bases to trimming and J lost 3 bases, with 19 bases between them. Germline lookup yields CDR1 LGHNA and CDR2 YNFKEQ. The CDR3 runs to 16 residues. DNA for the CDR3: TGTGCCAGCAGCGCGGATCTGATCGGGAATAAAGAGACCCAGTACTTC. It specifies CASSADLIGNKETQYF.

V usage is TRBV12-3 or TRBV12-4 and J usage is TRBJ2-7; 9 nucleotides line up with TRBD2. CDR3 length equals 14 residues. V dropped 6 bases and J dropped 7; count of bases not matched to a gene: 10. CDR3 coding DNA: TGTGCCAGCAGGGGGGCGGGAGGGCCTGTTGAGCAGTACTTC. Translation: CASRGAGGPVEQYF.

This clonotype was counted many times. The gene calls are TRBV27 and TRBJ1-2; D unclear. V was trimmed by 3 bases and J by 0 bases, leaving 20 bases between them. The CDR3 sequence is 18 residues long. Germline CDR1 is MNHEY and CDR2 is SMNVEV (reference sequence). CDR3 coding DNA: TGTGCCAGCAGTTTTCAGCGAGGGTCGGGTTCTCCTAACTATGGCTACACCTTC. This encodes CASSFQRGSGSPNYGYTF.

This clonotype was observed many times. The rearrangement links TRBV5-1 to TRBJ2-7, with 13 bases matching TRBD2. V gave up 3 bases and J gave up 5 bases; unmatched junction bases: 11. From germline, CDR1 is SGHRS and CDR2 YFSETQ. The CDR3 consists of 17 residues. CDR3 DNA sequence: TGCGCCAGCAGCTATGGGGGGACTAGCGGGACCCGGGACGAGCAGTACTTC. This translates into CASSYGGTSGTRDEQYF.

The chain carries TRBV11-2 and TRBJ1-5, with 8 bases lining up with TRBD1. The CDR3 totals 17 residues. The V gene's germline CDR1 is SGHAT and CDR2 FQNNGV. V was clipped by 0 bases and J by 7 bases; unmatched bases: 11. CDR3 loop: CASSLEGGQGAGQPQHF. DNA for the CDR3: TGTGCCAGCAGCTTAGAGGGGGGGCAGGGGGCAGGACAGCCCCAGCATTTT.

The chain employs TRBV11-2 and TRBJ2-5; maybe TRBD2 (6 bases). There are 15 residues in the CDR3. Trimming removed 1 base at V and 5 bases at J, with 14 bases between. The V gene's germline CDR1 is SGHAT and CDR2 FQNNGV. CDR3: CASSLVPGREETQYF. In DNA, the CDR3 is TGTGCCAGCAGCTTAGTTCCAGGCCGGGAGGAGACCCAGTACTTC.

As for this clonotype: Given a much more abundant clone one base away, this may be a read error. V gene TRBV20-1 combines with J gene TRBJ2-5; no clear D. The CDR3 covers 10 residues. Germline V lookup: CDR1 DFQATT, CDR2 SNEGSKA (reference sequence). The germline V and J ends were trimmed by 5 bases and 3 bases, with 4 bases remaining between them. This CDR3 is CSADKETQYF. The CDR3 DNA sequence: TGCAGTGCTGATAAAGAGACCCAGTACTTC.

This chain connects TRBV25-1 to TRBJ1-1, with TRBD1 matching over 8 bases. With 8 bases clipped from V and 4 bases from J, the junction kept 6 bases outside the gene matches. CDR1 is MGHDK, CDR2 SYGVNS, per germline. The CDR3 contains 13 residues. The DNA of the CDR3 is TGTGCCAGCCAGGACAGGGATCGCACTGAAGCTTTCTTT. It yields the protein CASQDRDRTEAFF.

J is TRBJ1-1 and V is TRBV27, with 9 bases lining up with TRBD1. The trim removed 6 bases at V and 8 bases at J, leaving 10 bases unmatched. Germline V lookup: CDR1 MNHEY, CDR2 SMNVEV (reference sequence). The CDR3 has 14 residues. In DNA form, the CDR3 reads TGTGCCAGCAGGATCGACAGGGGGGCTCAGGAAGCTTTCTTT. Amino acids: CASRIDRGAQEAFF.

Many counts were recorded for this clonotype. J is TRBJ2-2 and V is TRBV7-8; 7 bases agree with TRBD1. The J segment lost 4 bases and the V segment lost 4 bases, leaving 6 bases of the junction unmatched. Germline CDR1 and CDR2: SGHVS and FQNEAQ. This CDR3 spans 15 amino acids. CDR3 bases: TGTGCCAGCAGCTCGAGGGACAGCCTCACCGGGGAGCTGTTTTTT. Encoded protein: CASSSRDSLTGELFF.

There are many counts of this clonotype. This chain connects TRBV27 to TRBJ1-5, with D unresolved. With 6 bases removed from V and 0 bases from J, the gap between germline ends came to 9 bases. There are 14 residues in the CDR3. Germline V lookup: CDR1 MNHEY, CDR2 SMNVEV (reference sequence). The CDR3 nucleotides are TGTGCCAGCAGAGGCGGAGATAGCAATCAGCCCCAGCATTTT. Translation gives CASRGGDSNQPQHF.

At least ten counts were recorded for this clonotype. The chain couples TRBV19 to TRBJ2-2, with D possibly TRBD1 on 6 matching bases. CDR3 length equals 14 residues. V shed 9 bases and J shed 3 bases, with 14 bases lying between them. CDR1 is LNHDA and CDR2 is SQIVND in the germline V gene (reference sequence). In DNA form, the CDR3 reads TGTGCCAGCGCGTACCCAGGGGACACCGGGGAGCTGTTTTTT. It codes for CASAYPGDTGELFF.

V is TRBV6-1 and J is TRBJ1-6; TRBD1 might be the D (5 bases). This CDR3 is built from 13 residues. From germline, CDR1 is MNHNS and CDR2 SASEGT. Trimming cost V 6 bases and J 10 bases, with 13 bases left between them. The CDR3 sequence: CASRDPGNSPLHF. The CDR3 DNA reads as TGTGCCAGCAGGGATCCAGGGAACTCACCCCTCCACTTT.

This clonotype was picked up many times. The chain carries TRBV19 and TRBJ1-5; no firm D call. Trimming stripped 3 bases from V and 3 bases from J, with 6 bases between. Germline CDR1 and CDR2: LNHDA and SQIVND (reference sequence). This CDR3 region has 13 residues. In nucleotides, the CDR3 is TGTGCCAGTAGTATTAAGGCCAATCAGCCCCAGCATTTT. Translation: CASSIKANQPQHF.

Ten or more counts support this clonotype. One end of the junction varies from germline; a read error may be responsible. V is TRBV18 and J is TRBJ2-7; D is perhaps TRBD1 or TRBD2 (5 bases each). The CDR3 covers 12 residues. Germline V lookup: CDR1 KGHSH, CDR2 LQKENI. CDR3 sequence: CASSPDSPGTHF. In nucleotides, the CDR3 is TGTGCCAGCTCACCCGATTCCCCAGGGACCCACTTC.

This clonotype has ten or more counts. The V and J genes are TRBV6-5 and TRBJ1-1, with 10 bases matching TRBD1. Germline V gene sequence: CDR1 MNHEY, CDR2 SVGAGI. The trim removed 7 bases at V and 11 bases at J, leaving 13 bases unmatched. CDR3 length equals 14 residues. CDR3 DNA sequence: TGTGCCAGCACCCAATCTGACAGGGGGCTATACGCTTTCTTT. This codes for CASTQSDRGLYAFF.

This clonotype was detected many times. The V gene is TRBV20-1, the J gene TRBJ1-2; 11 bases align to TRBD1. Germline V lookup: CDR1 DFQATT, CDR2 SNEGSKA (reference sequence). The CDR3 contains 15 residues. V dropped 5 bases and J dropped 2; count of bases not matched to a gene: 7. The CDR3 region is CSADRRDRGNYGYTF. In nucleotides, the CDR3 is TGCAGTGCTGATCGCCGGGACAGGGGGAACTATGGCTACACCTTC.